A single sample is the source of the 26 T cell receptor beta chains below, sequenced in a study of immune evolution from preneoplasia to lung adenocarcinoma. Here immunoSEQ multiplex PCR was the method, and the copy in TCRdb shows in-frame clones only, minus some. Altogether thousands of clones are present, approximately 79% being singletons, with the ten largest covering roughly 6.8%. Sequences were obtained from FFPE minimally invasive lung adenocarcinoma tissue. The receptors were gathered from a person aged 45 to 69 with lung adenocarcinoma.

V is TRBV4-3 and J is TRBJ1-3; 7 bases are shared with TRBD1. After removal of 0 bases from V and 0 bases from J, the junction contained 5 bases not matched to a gene. This CDR3 contains 17 residues. Germline V CDR1 and CDR2: LGHNA, YSLEER. CDR3 residues: CASSQDVGGASGNTIYF. CDR3 sequence (DNA): TGCGCCAGCAGCCAAGATGTAGGGGGCGCCTCTGGAAACACCATATATTTT.

J is TRBJ2-7 and V is TRBV28; D may match TRBD1 or TRBD2 (6 bases each). The CDR3 contains 13 residues. Germline V CDR1 and CDR2: MDHEN, SYDVKM. The ends were cut back, 6 bases at V and 7 bases at J, with 16 bases in the middle. The CDR3, as DNA: TGTGCCAGCAGCCCACTCACGGGGGCAGAGCAGTACTTC. It translates to CASSPLTGAEQYF.

This clone was observed a few times. The rearrangement links TRBV27 to TRBJ2-7; D is undetermined. CDR3 size: 13 residues. Germline lookup yields CDR1 MNHEY and CDR2 SMNVEV (reference sequence). Between the trimmed V and J ends, which lost 5 bases and 5 bases, there was a span of 13 bases. The CDR3 sequence: CASSGDNPNEQYF. Here the CDR3 DNA reads TGTGCCAGCAGTGGAGATAACCCAAACGAGCAGTACTTC.

This sequence joins TRBV19 and TRBJ2-5; D ambiguous. The ends were cut back, 3 bases at V and 2 bases at J, with 7 bases in the middle. The CDR3 totals 13 residues. The germline CDR1 and CDR2 sequences are LNHDA and SQIVND (reference sequence). The CDR3 bases are TGTGCCAGTAGTATGGTCAGACAAGAGACCCAGTACTTC. Amino acid sequence: CASSMVRQETQYF.

This clone has a handful of counts. The chain uses TRBV27 and TRBJ2-3; maybe TRBD1 (6 bases). In germline, CDR1 is MNHEY, CDR2 SMNVEV (reference sequence). V was pared by 3 bases and J by 2 bases, with 15 bases between. This CDR3 comprises 16 residues. DNA of the CDR3: TGTGCCAGCAGTTTGAGTTGGGGGCTTACCACAGATACGCAGTATTTT. Its protein is CASSLSWGLTTDTQYF.

The chain carries TRBV27 and TRBJ1-2; D is possibly TRBD1 (5 bases). Per germline, CDR1 MNHEY and CDR2 SMNVEV (reference sequence). This CDR3 contains 10 residues. Trimming took 11 bases from V and 8 from J, leaving 12 bases between them. The CDR3 loop reads CARAPGGYTF. The CDR3 region has the DNA TGTGCCCGTGCGCCAGGGGGCTACACCTTC.

This clone has a handful of counts. The chain links TRBV28 to TRBJ1-2, with D uncertain. This CDR3 spans 14 amino acids. The V end was cut by 6 bases, the J end by 4 bases, with 15 bases between. Germline V gives CDR1 MDHEN, CDR2 SYDVKM. CDR3 DNA sequence: TGTGCCAGCAGGACGACCGTAGACGGCTATGGCTACACCTTC. Its translation: CASRTTVDGYGYTF.

The chain uses TRBV15 and TRBJ1-3; 7 bases agree with TRBD1. The CDR3 extends over 15 amino acids. CDR1 is LNHNV and CDR2 is YYDKDF in the germline V gene (reference sequence). V was clipped by 1 base and J by 2 bases; unmatched bases: 2. The CDR3 nucleotides are TGTGCCACCAGCAGAGCCACAGGGGCTGGAAACACCATATATTTT. This codes for CATSRATGAGNTIYF.

The chain joins TRBV9 to TRBJ2-6; unclear D gene. The CDR3 length is 14 residues. Germline CDR1 and CDR2: SGDLS and YYNGEE. With 3 bases removed from V and 4 bases from J, the gap between germline ends came to 8 bases. The CDR3 nucleotides read TGTGCCAGCAGCGCTATGATAGGGGCCAACGTCCTGACTTTC. Amino acid sequence: CASSAMIGANVLTF.

This clone is a singleton in its sample. The J gene is TRBJ1-1, the V gene TRBV28, with D hard to call. This CDR3 is 12 amino acids long. V gave up 4 bases and J gave up 9 bases, with 12 bases separating them. Germline values: CDR1 MDHEN, CDR2 SYDVKM. Here the CDR3 DNA reads TGTGCCAGCAGTTGGGGTATTGTGCAAGCTTTCTTT. Protein product: CASSWGIVQAFF. The variable domain in full, with the rest retrieved from reference TRBV28 and TRBJ1-1, is DVKVTQSSRYLVKRTGEKVFLECVQDMDHENMFWYRQDPGLGLRLIYFSYDVKMKEKGDIPEGYSVSREKKERFSLILESASTNQTSMYLCASSWGIVQAFFGQGTRLTVV.

The chain recombines TRBV6-6 with TRBJ2-1; D unclear. This CDR3 contains 12 residues. V gave up 2 bases and J gave up 15 bases, with 14 bases separating them. From germline, CDR1 is MNHNY and CDR2 SVGAGI (reference sequence). The CDR3 here is CASSYGSPRGFF. The CDR3 DNA is TGTGCCAGCAGTTACGGTTCTCCAAGAGGGTTCTTC.

This chain connects TRBV5-1 to TRBJ1-5; D is unresolved. V was shortened by 2 bases and J by 7 bases, with 19 bases between the two germline ends. The length of the CDR3 is 16 residues. The germline V gene encodes CDR1 SGHRS and CDR2 YFSETQ. This CDR3 reads CASSFLGITGRQPQHF. The CDR3 coding sequence is TGCGCCAGCAGCTTTTTGGGGATTACGGGTAGGCAGCCCCAGCATTTT.

J is TRBJ2-3 and V is TRBV7-9; no clear D gene. The V and J ends lost 3 bases and 0 bases respectively, with 10 bases between them. The CDR3 is 15 residues long. Germline V gene lookup returns CDR1 SEHNR and CDR2 FQNEAQ (reference sequence). The CDR3: CASSFPEDSTDTQYF. CDR3 DNA sequence: TGTGCCAGCAGCTTTCCCGAAGACAGCACAGATACGCAGTATTTT.

V and J are TRBV5-1 and TRBJ2-5; TRBD1 matches 7 bases. CDR1 SGHRS and CDR2 YFSETQ come from the germline V gene. The CDR3 contains 15 residues. V shed 0 bases, J shed 3 bases, and the junction held 5 bases outside the gene matches. The CDR3 DNA sequence: TGCGCCAGCAGCTTGGAGGGACAGCTCAAAGAGACCCAGTACTTC. This codes for CASSLEGQLKETQYF. Full variable domain (outside the CDR3, taken from reference TRBV5-1 and TRBJ2-5): KAGVTQTPRYLIKTRGQQVTLSCSPISGHRSVSWYQQTPGQGLQFLFEYFSETQRNKGNFPGRFSGRQFSNSRSEMNVSTLELGDSALYLCASSLEGQLKETQYFGPGTRLLVL.

The genes are TRBV15 and TRBJ2-3; tentative D call: TRBD2 (6 bases). The CDR3 has 15 residues. Deletions cut 0 bases from V and 2 bases from J, with 9 bases between. CDR1 and CDR2 (germline): LNHNV, YYDKDF (reference sequence). The CDR3 loop reads CATSREEGFTDTQYF. The CDR3, as DNA: TGTGCCACCAGCAGAGAGGAGGGATTCACAGATACGCAGTATTTT.

CDR3 in amino acids: CASSQSPISETQYF. CDR3 in DNA: TGTGCCAGCAGCCAGTCTCCCATATCGGAGACCCAGTACTTC. The rearrangement links TRBV14 to TRBJ2-5, with unresolved D. Trimming took off 3 bases at V and 5 bases at J, with 13 bases between the two ends. From germline, CDR1 is SGHDN and CDR2 FVKESK. The CDR3 totals 14 residues. Complete variable domain (other parts from reference TRBV14 and TRBJ2-5): EAGVTQFPSHSVIEKGQTVTLRCDPISGHDNLYWYRRVMGKEIKFLLHFVKESKQDESGMPNNRFLAERTGGTYSTLKVQPAELEDSGVYFCASSQSPISETQYFGPGTRLLVL.

The V and J genes are TRBV6-6 and TRBJ2-7, with 10 nucleotides matching TRBD1. This CDR3 is built from 13 residues. With 6 bases clipped from V and 4 bases from J, the junction kept 3 bases outside the gene matches. The germline gives CDR1 MNHNY, CDR2 SVGAGI (reference sequence). The CDR3 DNA is TGTGCCAGCAGGAGACAGGGGGCTTACGAGCAGTACTTC. Its protein product is CASRRQGAYEQYF.

This rearrangement joins TRBV7-9 to TRBJ2-5, with a possible D match to TRBD1 (5 bases). CDR1 is SEHNR, CDR2 FQNEAQ, per germline (reference sequence). Trimming pared 4 bases from V and 3 bases from J, leaving 15 bases between. CDR3 size: 15 residues. The CDR3: CASSYPPAGKETQYF. CDR3 coding DNA: TGTGCCAGCAGCTACCCCCCGGCAGGGAAAGAGACCCAGTACTTC.

The chain is built from TRBV10-3 and TRBJ1-2; 7 bases match TRBD1. The germline gives CDR1 ENHRY, CDR2 SYGVKD. This CDR3 is built from 17 residues. V trimming: 3 bases; J trimming: 0 bases; junction bases outside the gene matches: 10. The CDR3: CAISDTTGFDSNYGYTF. The CDR3 DNA follows: TGTGCCATCAGTGATACGACAGGGTTTGATTCTAACTATGGCTACACCTTC.

This rearrangement joins TRBV5-1 to TRBJ1-1; unclear D gene. This CDR3 region has 12 residues. Per the germline V gene, CDR1 is SGHRS and CDR2 is YFSETQ. The ends were cut back, 4 bases at V and 11 bases at J, with 15 bases in the middle. As DNA, the CDR3 is TGCGCCAGCAGCGTGGACGGTAAGATGGCTTTCTTT. Amino acids: CASSVDGKMAFF.

The J gene is TRBJ2-7, the V gene TRBV18; maybe TRBD2 (6 bases). The ends were cut back, 3 bases at V and 7 bases at J, with 13 bases in the middle. CDR1 and CDR2 from the germline V gene are KGHSH and LQKENI. This CDR3 region has 13 residues. The DNA for the CDR3 is TGTGCCAGCTCACCGGACCTGGCGGGGGAGCAGTACTTC. Translation gives CASSPDLAGEQYF.

The genes are TRBV28 and TRBJ2-1, with a tentative D call TRBD2 (5 bases). The CDR3 runs 15 residues. Trimming pared 6 bases from V and 9 bases from J, leaving 21 bases between. Germline V lookup: CDR1 MDHEN, CDR2 SYDVKM. Written as DNA, the CDR3 is TGTGCCAGCAGCCAACTGGCGGCGGGTTTCGGTGAGCAGTTCTTC. Its translation: CASSQLAAGFGEQFF.

The V call is TRBV2, the J call TRBJ1-1, with 9 positions matching TRBD1. CDR3 length: 14 amino acids. CDR1 and CDR2 from the germline V gene are SNHLY and FYNNEI. J gave up 7 bases and V 6 bases, and 9 bases lay outside the gene matches. Written as DNA, the CDR3 is TGTGCCAGCAGGACCACAGGGGGCGCGGGTGAAGCTTTCTTT. Protein product: CASRTTGGAGEAFF.

This clone is large in the sample. The chain links TRBV5-1 to TRBJ2-7, with TRBD1 matching 8 bases. The CDR3 is made up of 15 amino acids. CDR1 is SGHRS, CDR2 YFSETQ, per germline. The V segment lost 1 base and the J segment 0 bases; nucleotides outside the gene matches: 3. The DNA for the CDR3 is TGCGCCAGCAGCTTGTCAGGGGGCAGCTCCTACGAGCAGTACTTC. Amino acids: CASSLSGGSSYEQYF.

With respect to this clone: Sequence at one end of the junction differs from germline and may be a read error. Other DNA sequences within the sample encode an identical CDR3. This chain uses TRBV5-6 with TRBJ2-7; D perhaps matches TRBD1 (6 bases). The germline gives CDR1 SGHDT, CDR2 YYEEEE. The CDR3 contains 14 residues. The CDR3 loop is CASNPGQIAYEQYF. Written as DNA, the CDR3 is TGTGCCAGCAACCCAGGACAGATAGCCTACGAACAGTACTTC. Looking up the rest from reference TRBV5-6 and TRBJ2-7 gives the full variable domain: DAGVTQSPTHLIKTRGQQVTLRCSPKSGHDTVSWYQQALGQGPQFIFQYYEEEERQRGNFPDRFSGHQFPNYSSELNVNALLLGDSALYLCASNPGQIAYEQYFGPGTRLTVT.

This clone has only a few counts. The genes are TRBV5-1 and TRBJ2-1; D is possibly TRBD2 (5 bases). The CDR3 totals 15 residues. Germline-derived CDR1 and CDR2 are SGHRS and YFSETQ. Trimming shortened V by 0 bases and J by 2 bases, and 9 bases separated the two germline ends. This CDR3 reads CASSLGGQTYNEQFF. CDR3 coding DNA: TGCGCCAGCAGCTTGGGCGGGCAAACCTACAATGAGCAGTTCTTC.